This T cell receptor (beta chain) comes out of a study of CD8 T cells in ankylosing spondylitis. This clonotype came up many times. With molecular barcodes, quantitative 5'-RACE was used to make the TCR beta libraries. TCRdb reprocessed the 5' RACE reads via MiXCR and lists one record per CDR3 protein. The sample records 200,000 to 300,000 distinct CDR3 sequences, under 8.5% being singletons. The CDR3 is 17 residues long. The V and J ends lost 0 bases and 0 bases respectively, with 9 bases between them. Germline CDR1 and CDR2: LGHDT and YNNKEL (reference sequence). The chain combines TRBV3-1 with TRBJ1-6; D is unclear. This receptor was obtained from a female donor with ankylosing spondylitis or in good health (not recorded which). Source material: blood, either unsorted or a sorted T cell fraction (not recorded which). CDR3 sequence reads: CASSQELVSSYNSPLHF. For the CDR3, the DNA is TGTGCCAGCAGCCAAGAACTCGTGAGCTCCTATAATTCACCCCTCCACTTT.